The rows below give T cell receptor beta chains drawn from one sample of a study of OX40 agonist ivuxolimab in advanced cancers. Measured with immunoSEQ multiplex PCR; TCRdb has only the in-frame clones, and not every one. This sample yields 91,000 or so clones, of which roughly 95% are seen a single time; about 0.19% belongs to the top ten. Sequencing was performed on CD4+ or CD8+ T cells sorted from blood, taken in a trial of the OX40 agonist ivuxolimab. Receptors originate from an adult with an advanced solid tumor such as melanoma, head and neck, liver or kidney cancer. Each CDR3 is given with its conserved first and last residue. A row's size may be missing; if present it is once, few, many or a size class.

>TRBJ1-2|.|TRBV6-1
CASSDPTTGYTF
>TRBJ2-2|.|TRBV15
CATSRVTANTGELFF
>TRBJ1-2|.|TRBV9
CASSVEGGNYGYTF
>TRBJ1-2|.|TRBV5-4
CASSLFRGRTSSYGYTF
>TRBJ1-2|once|TRBV6-6
CASSYPASGGDYGYTF
>TRBJ1-6|once|TRBV6-7
CASSYPDRGRSDSPLHF
>TRBJ2-1|.|TRBV11-2
CASSSLAGRDNEQFF
>TRBJ2-7|.|TRBV4-2
CASSQVTSGSYEQYF
>TRBJ1-1|.|TRBV10-3
CAISESTQGKNTEAFF
>TRBJ1-2|.|TRBV19
CASSTPTVGNYGYTF
>.|.|TRBV6-5
CASSSPSGGTYEQYF
>TRBJ1-2|.|TRBV27
CASSSTRGRRGSDYGYTF
>TRBJ2-2|.|TRBV7-3
CASSLRGTPSAGELFF
>TRBJ2-3|.|TRBV2
CASREGLASTDTQYF
>TRBJ1-1|.|TRBV5-5
CASSRGMGVGTEAFF
>TRBJ1-2|.|TRBV7-2
CASSPPGQSYGYTF
>TRBJ2-3|.|TRBV7-2
CASSLVQAGGRVADTQYF
>TRBJ2-3|.|TRBV4-3
CASSQDWGLTFDTQYF
>TRBJ2-1|.|TRBV29-1
CSVEDYPAYNEQFF
>TRBJ2-5|.|TRBV30
CAWSVRRGTVQETQYF
>TRBJ1-1|few|TRBV5-6
CASSTRYTEAFF
>TRBJ2-5|.|TRBV7-7
CASASFGGQQETQYF
>TRBJ2-1|.|TRBV11-3
CASSPSGTGGYNEQFF
>TRBJ2-3|.|TRBV6-6
CASGPGGLSTDTQYF
>TRBJ2-1|.|TRBV5-1
CASREAGGSFNEQFF
>TRBJ1-5|.|TRBV5-1
CASRTGDQPQHF
>TRBJ1-5|.|TRBV6-6
CASSPPQSNQPQHF
>TRBJ1-2|.|TRBV5-1
CASSPELETTNYGYTF
>TRBJ1-1|.|TRBV18
CASSPPKQGNTEAFF
>TRBJ1-2|.|TRBV5-4
CASSLIRVANYGYTF
>TRBJ1-3|once|TRBV11-2
CASSTDRPISGNTIYF
>TRBJ2-2|.|TRBV7-3
CASSSLADLGTGELFF
>TRBJ2-3|.|TRBV9
CASSVVGVLTDTQYF
>TRBJ1-1|.|TRBV18
CASSQDKGLNTEAFF
>TRBJ2-7|.|TRBV27
CASSSLGQSYEQYF
>TRBJ2-5|.|TRBV7-9
CASSWGWRTVETQYF